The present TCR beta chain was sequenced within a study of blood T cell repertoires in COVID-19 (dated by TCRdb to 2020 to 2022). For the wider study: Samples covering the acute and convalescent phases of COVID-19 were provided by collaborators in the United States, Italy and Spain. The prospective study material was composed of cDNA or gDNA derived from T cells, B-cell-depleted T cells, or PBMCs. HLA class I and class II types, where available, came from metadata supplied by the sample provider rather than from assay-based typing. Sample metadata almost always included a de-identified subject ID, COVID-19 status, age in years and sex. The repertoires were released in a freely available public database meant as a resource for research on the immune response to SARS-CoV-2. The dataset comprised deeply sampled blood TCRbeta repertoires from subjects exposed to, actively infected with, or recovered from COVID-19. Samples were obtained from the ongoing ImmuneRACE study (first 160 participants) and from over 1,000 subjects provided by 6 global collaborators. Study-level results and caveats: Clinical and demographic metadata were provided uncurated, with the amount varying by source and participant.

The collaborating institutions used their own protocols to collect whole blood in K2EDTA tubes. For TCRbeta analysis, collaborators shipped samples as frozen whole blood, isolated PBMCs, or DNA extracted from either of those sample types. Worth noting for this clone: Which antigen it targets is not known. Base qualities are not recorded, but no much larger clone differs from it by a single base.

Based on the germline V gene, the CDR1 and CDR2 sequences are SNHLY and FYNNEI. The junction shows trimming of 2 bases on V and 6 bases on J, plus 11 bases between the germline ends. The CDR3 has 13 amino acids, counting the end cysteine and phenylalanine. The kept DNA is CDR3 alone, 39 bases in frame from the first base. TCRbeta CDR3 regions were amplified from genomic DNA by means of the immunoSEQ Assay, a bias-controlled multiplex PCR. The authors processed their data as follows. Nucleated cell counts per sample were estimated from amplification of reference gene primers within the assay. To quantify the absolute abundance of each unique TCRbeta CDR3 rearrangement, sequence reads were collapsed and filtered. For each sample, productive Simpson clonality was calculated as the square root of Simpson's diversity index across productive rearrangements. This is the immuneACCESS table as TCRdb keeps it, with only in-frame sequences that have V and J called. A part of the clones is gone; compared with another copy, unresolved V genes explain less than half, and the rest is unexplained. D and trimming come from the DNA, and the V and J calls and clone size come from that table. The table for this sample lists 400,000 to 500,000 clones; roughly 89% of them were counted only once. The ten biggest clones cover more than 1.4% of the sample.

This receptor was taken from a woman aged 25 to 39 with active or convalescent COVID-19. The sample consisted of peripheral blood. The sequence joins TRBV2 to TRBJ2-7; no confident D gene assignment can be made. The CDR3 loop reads CASSEQMTGEQYF. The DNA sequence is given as TGTGCCAGCAGTGAACAGATGACGGGCGAGCAGTACTTC.